The 4 T cell receptor beta chains given below trace back to one sample, sequenced in a study of metastatic and nonmetastatic thyroid tumors. None of the patients had undergone any treatment ahead of thyroid surgery. Using MiXCR, TCRdb re-called clones from the PCR reads. The sample lists roughly 15,000 clones; around 12% were seen once. Material for sequencing was blood. These receptors were obtained from a female donor with papillary thyroid cancer or a benign thyroid nodule (not recorded which). Some clones in this sample may be carry-over from other donors' samples.

The chain carries TRBV6-1 and TRBJ2-7; no definite D call. V lost 5 bases, J lost 3 bases, and 8 bases lay in between. Germline CDR1 reads MNHNS; CDR2 reads SASEGT. The CDR3 runs to 12 residues. The CDR3 DNA reads TGTGCCAGCAGTCCCTCCGGCTACGAGCAGTACTTC. Encoded protein: CASSPSGYEQYF.

This clone was found many times. This chain joins TRBV25-1 and TRBJ2-5; 8 bases align to TRBD2. The CDR3 loop spans 14 amino acids. The germline V gene has CDR1 MGHDK and CDR2 SYGVNS. The junction had 8 bases not matched to a gene; V was cut back by 6 bases and J by 5 bases. CDR3 amino acids: CASSEAGAGETQYF. As DNA, the CDR3 is TGTGCCAGCAGCGAAGCGGGAGCTGGGGAGACCCAGTACTTC.

This clone was observed at least ten times. The chain has TRBV4-2 and TRBJ2-1; D is undetermined. CDR1 is LGHNA, CDR2 YNFKEQ, per germline. This CDR3 has 13 residues. The ends were cut back, 4 bases at V and 6 bases at J, with 10 bases in the middle. This CDR3 reads CASSLPPPNEQFF. CDR3 in DNA: TGTGCCAGCAGCCTCCCGCCCCCCAATGAGCAGTTCTTC.

This clone appeared a single time. Because it lacks the conserved phenylalanine or tryptophan at the end, this CDR3 is likely a read error. J is TRBJ2-7 and V is TRBV20-1; D is perhaps TRBD2 (5 bases). Germline CDR1 and CDR2: DFQATT and SNEGSKA (reference sequence). V was clipped by 5 bases and J by 5 bases, with 16 bases between them. The CDR3 consists of 13 residues. The CDR3 region has the DNA TGCAGTGCTCCGAGGGCAGTGTCCGACGAGCAGTACTCC. This encodes CSAPRAVSDEQYS.